A selection of T cell receptor beta chains follows, all from one sample in a study of T cell repertoires in cytomegalovirus infection. TCRdb independently ran MiXCR on the reads; one entry per CDR3 protein. The data contain 290,000 or so distinct CDR3 sequences, roughly 24% of them singletons. The sequencing input was PBMCs. The receptors stem from a human donor in good health (CMV status not recorded). Some clones in this sample may be carry-over from other donors' samples. The CDR3 runs from the conserved cysteine through the conserved F or W. A D gene is named only where the DNA matches it firmly. For some rows the clone size is stated as once, few or many, or as a class when expanded; others skip it.

j_call | d_call | clone_size | v_call | cdr3_aa | cdr3_nt
TRBJ2-3 | NA | NA | TRBV7-2 | CASSLGVGRGRTDTQYF | TGTGCCAGCAGCTTAGGGGTCGGGAGGGGGCGCACAGATACGCAGTATTTT
TRBJ2-7 | NA | many | TRBV18 | CASSPPRAESSYEQYF | TGTGCCAGCTCACCACCCCGGGCGGAGAGCTCCTACGAGCAGTACTTC
TRBJ2-5 | NA | few | TRBV11-2 | CASSWGDSWYQETQYF | TGTGCCAGCAGCTGGGGGGACTCTTGGTACCAAGAGACCCAGTACTTC
TRBJ1-1 | NA | few | TRBV12-3/TRBV12-4 | CASSYTRQNTEAFF | TGTGCCAGCAGTTACACTAGACAGAACACTGAAGCTTTCTTT
TRBJ2-5 | NA | many | TRBV7-2 | CASSLLGRGTQYF | TGTGCCAGCAGCCTCTTGGGGCGGGGGACCCAGTACTTC
TRBJ2-2 | NA | few | TRBV27 | CASSPHRENTGELFF | TGTGCCAGCAGTCCCCACAGGGAGAACACCGGGGAGCTGTTTTTT
TRBJ1-4 | NA | NA | TRBV28 | CASTPGQGWEKLFF | TGTGCCAGCACCCCGGGTCAGGGATGGGAAAAACTGTTTTTT
TRBJ2-5 | TRBD2 | few | TRBV20-1 | CSATGLAAELQETQYF | TGCAGTGCCACAGGACTAGCTGCCGAGTTACAAGAGACCCAGTACTTC
TRBJ2-5 | NA | many | TRBV12-3/TRBV12-4 | CASSRPGRSQETQYF | TGTGCCAGCAGTCGACCGGGACGAAGTCAAGAGACCCAGTACTTC
TRBJ1-5 | NA | few | TRBV18 | CASSPGPSYQPQHF | TGTGCCAGCTCCCCAGGGCCCTCTTATCAGCCCCAGCATTTT
TRBJ1-2 | TRBD1 | NA | TRBV9 | CASSTRTGKTNYGYTF | TGTGCCAGCAGCACGCGGACAGGGAAGACTAACTATGGCTACACCTTC
TRBJ2-6 | NA | few | TRBV5-4 | CASSLGGGRQGANVLTF | TGTGCCAGCAGCTTGGGTGGGGGGCGCCAGGGGGCCAACGTCCTGACTTTC
TRBJ2-5 | TRBD1 | many | TRBV7-6 | CASSLTPLPQGAQYF | TGTGCCAGCAGCTTAACCCCACTACCACAGGGGGCCCAGTACTTC
TRBJ1-5 | TRBD1 | NA | TRBV5-6 | CASSLSGQAYQPQHF | TGTGCCAGCAGCTTGTCGGGACAGGCCTATCAGCCCCAGCATTTT
TRBJ2-1 | NA | NA | TRBV7-9 | CASSLGAGVHNEQFF | TGTGCCAGCAGCTTAGGGGCAGGGGTTCACAATGAGCAGTTCTTC
TRBJ1-1 | TRBD1 | NA | TRBV19 | CASRTGLNTEAFF | TGTGCCAGCAGGACAGGTTTGAACACTGAAGCTTTCTTT
TRBJ2-1 | NA | few | TRBV12-5 | CASGSAGDFEQFF | TGTGCTAGTGGTTCGGCAGGGGACTTTGAGCAGTTCTTC
TRBJ2-3 | NA | NA | TRBV10-1 | CASSSLSDTQYF | TGCGCCAGCAGTAGTTTGAGCGATACGCAGTATTTT
TRBJ2-1 | TRBD2 | many | TRBV28 | CASSSSGSSYNEQFF | TGTGCCAGCAGTTCCAGCGGGAGCTCCTACAATGAGCAGTTCTTC
TRBJ1-6 | NA | many | TRBV19 | CASSTLLGADSPLHF | TGTGCCAGTAGTACGCTCTTGGGTGCGGATTCACCCCTCCACTTT
TRBJ2-1 | NA | many | TRBV7-6 | CASSLVAGRYNEQFF | TGTGCCAGCAGCTTAGTGGCGGGAAGGTACAATGAGCAGTTCTTC
TRBJ2-5 | NA | few | TRBV11-2 | CASSQGPQETQYF | TGTGCCAGCAGCCAGGGACCGCAAGAGACCCAGTACTTC
TRBJ2-3 | NA | NA | TRBV7-2 | CASSLGDTFTDTQYF | TGTGCCAGCAGCTTAGGAGACACCTTCACAGATACGCAGTATTTT
TRBJ1-1 | NA | NA | TRBV5-1 | CASSLDAVNTEAFF | TGCGCCAGCAGCTTGGATGCTGTGAACACTGAAGCTTTCTTT
TRBJ1-6 | NA | few | TRBV6-6 | CASSYSRAYNSPLHF | TGTGCCAGCAGTTACTCGAGGGCCTATAATTCACCCCTCCACTTT
TRBJ1-3 | NA | NA | TRBV7-2 | CASSVQGLGNTIYF | TGTGCCAGCAGCGTCCAAGGCCTTGGAAACACCATATATTTT
TRBJ1-2 | TRBD1 | NA | TRBV7-9 | CASSLTGSNYGYTF | TGTGCCAGCAGCTTGACAGGGAGTAACTATGGCTACACCTTC
TRBJ2-3 | NA | once | TRBV6-2/TRBV6-3 | CASSPGHPVSDTQYF | TGTGCCAGCTCTCCGGGACACCCGGTGTCGGATACGCAGTATTTT
TRBJ2-7 | TRBD2 | NA | TRBV11-2 | CASSLAPGTSGYEQYF | TGTGCCAGCAGCTTAGCTCCCGGGACTAGCGGCTACGAGCAGTACTTC
TRBJ2-6 | NA | few | TRBV5-6 | CASRMGPGAPGANVLTF | TGTGCCAGCAGAATGGGTCCGGGGGCCCCTGGGGCCAACGTCCTGACTTTC
TRBJ2-1 | TRBD2 | many | TRBV14 | CASSQLGLAGSNEQFF | TGTGCCAGCAGCCAATTGGGACTAGCGGGGTCCAATGAGCAGTTCTTC
TRBJ2-7 | NA | few | TRBV12-3/TRBV12-4 | CASSFREVSYEQYF | TGTGCCAGCAGTTTCAGGGAGGTGAGCTACGAGCAGTACTTC
TRBJ2-5 | NA | NA | TRBV11-2 | CASSLRGQPQETQYF | TGTGCCAGCAGCTTGCGGGGACAGCCCCAAGAGACCCAGTACTTC
TRBJ2-5 | NA | few | TRBV29-1 | CSVVDSYQETQYF | TGCAGCGTTGTTGACAGCTACCAAGAGACCCAGTACTTC
TRBJ2-3 | NA | NA | TRBV6-8 | CASSYSPSETDTQYF | TGTGCCAGCAGTTACTCGCCGTCAGAGACAGATACGCAGTATTTT
TRBJ1-4 | NA | NA | TRBV2 | CASRGFGKKLFF | TGTGCCAGCCGAGGTTTTGGGAAAAAACTGTTTTTT
TRBJ2-7 | NA | few | TRBV7-9 | CASSLALATYEQYF | TGTGCCAGCAGCTTAGCGCTGGCTACCTACGAGCAGTACTTC
TRBJ2-1 | TRBD2 | NA | TRBV24-1 | CATSDLGGLAGATKQFF | TGTGCCACCAGTGATTTGGGAGGACTAGCGGGGGCCACTAAGCAGTTCTTC
TRBJ1-5 | NA | many | TRBV7-9 | CASSLGTGTVNINQPQHF | TGTGCCAGCAGCTTGGGGACCGGGACTGTAAACATCAATCAGCCCCAGCATTTT
TRBJ2-2 | NA | NA | TRBV10-3 | CAIKPNTGELFF | TGTGCCATCAAACCGAACACCGGGGAGCTGTTTTTT
TRBJ2-1 | TRBD2 | few | TRBV7-9 | CASSTPRLAAALVVQFF | TGTGCCAGCAGCACCCCCCGACTAGCGGCGGCCTTGGTCGTGCAGTTCTTC
TRBJ2-4 | TRBD2 | many | TRBV7-2 | CASSLWPTSGGDIQYF | TGTGCCAGCAGCTTGTGGCCTACTTCGGGGGGGGACATTCAGTACTTC
TRBJ1-2 | NA | few | TRBV10-3 | CAISESLASSVYGYTF | TGTGCCATCAGTGAGTCTCTGGCGTCGTCCGTCTATGGCTACACCTTC
TRBJ2-7 | NA | NA | TRBV7-2 | CASSQAGAYEQYF | TGTGCCAGCAGCCAGGCGGGTGCCTACGAGCAGTACTTC
TRBJ2-3 | NA | NA | TRBV2 | CASSEGQRWGDTQYF | TGTGCCAGCAGTGAGGGACAAAGATGGGGAGATACGCAGTATTTT
TRBJ2-3 | NA | NA | TRBV19 | CASNRESGTDTQYF | TGTGCCAGTAACAGGGAGAGTGGGACAGATACGCAGTATTTT
TRBJ2-1 | NA | NA | TRBV25-1 | CASSEAPLSYNEQFF | TGTGCCAGCAGTGAAGCCCCCCTGAGTTACAATGAGCAGTTCTTC
TRBJ1-1 | NA | NA | TRBV19 | CASSIGGFLGNTEAFF | TGTGCCAGTAGTATAGGAGGATTCCTCGGGAACACTGAAGCTTTCTTT
TRBJ1-3 | TRBD1 | few | TRBV6-6 | CASSTGTGGNTIYF | TGTGCCAGCAGTACCGGGACAGGGGGAAACACCATATATTTT
TRBJ2-5 | NA | NA | TRBV6-2/TRBV6-3 | CASSQRSAGEETQYF | TGTGCCAGCAGCCAGCGGAGTGCGGGTGAAGAGACCCAGTACTTC
TRBJ2-5 | NA | NA | TRBV20-1 | CSAKPGLETQYF | TGCAGTGCCAAGCCGGGACTAGAGACCCAGTACTTC
TRBJ1-2 | TRBD1 | NA | TRBV5-5 | CASSRGQGANYGYTF | TGTGCCAGCAGCCGGGGACAGGGGGCGAACTATGGCTACACCTTC
TRBJ2-6 | NA | many | TRBV5-1 | CASSLNEMSGANVLTF | TGCGCCAGCAGCTTGAACGAGATGAGTGGGGCCAACGTCCTGACTTTC